Listed here are 32 T cell receptor beta chains from one sample, sequenced in a study of blood T cell repertoires in COVID-19. The protocol was immunoSEQ multiplex PCR, while the TCRdb copy is restricted to in-frame clones and leaves out a portion. The table has over 250,000 clones, 88% seen once. The sample consisted of peripheral blood. The receptors come from a man aged 60 to 75 who had recovered from COVID-19.

V usage is TRBV5-4 and J usage is TRBJ2-3; tentatively, D is TRBD1 (5 bases). The CDR3 is 14 amino acids. Looked up from germline, CDR1 is SGHNT and CDR2 is YYREEE (reference sequence). V lost 2 bases to trimming and J lost 0 bases, with 7 bases between them. In nucleotides, the CDR3 is TGTGCCAGCAGCTTTTGGGGCAGCACAGATACGCAGTATTTT. Translating it yields CASSFWGSTDTQYF.

This chain joins TRBV30 and TRBJ1-1; TRBD1 matches at 8 bases. V trimming: 4 bases; J trimming: 11 bases; junction bases outside the gene matches: 6. The germline V gene has CDR1 GTSNPN and CDR2 SVGIG (reference sequence). The CDR3 loop spans 11 amino acids. The CDR3 region is CAWNARGLAFF. As DNA, the CDR3 is TGTGCCTGGAACGCCAGGGGGCTGGCTTTCTTT.

The rearrangement joins TRBV7-2 to TRBJ2-7, with 11 bases fitting TRBD2. CDR3 length equals 14 residues. Germline V CDR1 and CDR2: SGHTA, FQGNSA. J gave up 4 bases and V 3 bases, and 2 bases lay outside the gene matches. Written as DNA, the CDR3 is TGTGCCAGCAGCTTTAGCGGGGGGGCTTACGAGCAGTACTTC. Encoded protein: CASSFSGGAYEQYF.

CDR3 sequence: CASRPGGGQYGYTF. DNA of the CDR3: TGTGCCAGCAGGCCCGGGGGGGGACAATATGGCTACACCTTC. The chain uses TRBV6-5 and TRBJ1-2; possible D gene TRBD1, 6 bases. CDR3 size: 14 residues. CDR1 is MNHEY, CDR2 SVGAGI, per germline. The V gene lost 6 bases and the J gene lost 5 bases, with 16 bases spanning the gap.

This chain joins TRBV19 and TRBJ2-2, with 9 bases fitting TRBD1. This CDR3 spans 14 amino acids. V was pared by 6 bases and J by 4 bases, with 3 bases of the junction left unmatched. CDR1 is LNHDA, CDR2 SQIVND, per germline (reference sequence). The CDR3 nucleotides are TGTGCCAGTAGACAGGGGGCGGCCACCGGGGAGCTGTTTTTT. Its protein is CASRQGAATGELFF.

The V gene is TRBV5-1, the J gene TRBJ1-3, with TRBD1 as a possible D gene (6 bases). This CDR3 is 19 amino acids long. The germline CDR1 and CDR2 sequences are SGHRS and YFSETQ. The V and J ends lost 3 bases and 0 bases respectively, with 22 bases between them. CDR3 protein: CASSCRTWTASNSGNTIYF. Here the CDR3 DNA reads TGCGCCAGCAGCTGCAGAACATGGACAGCATCAAACTCTGGAAACACCATATATTTT.

V usage is TRBV3-1 (or the pseudogene TRBV3-2) and J usage is TRBJ1-2, with unresolved D. The germline CDR1 and CDR2 sequences are LGHDT and YNNKEL (reference sequence). The V gene lost 0 bases and the J gene lost 1 base, with 9 bases spanning the gap. The CDR3 consists of 15 residues. Here the CDR3 DNA reads TGTGCCAGCAGCCAAGACTATCGGGTTAACTATGGCTACACCTTC. Amino acids: CASSQDYRVNYGYTF.

The genes are TRBV19 and TRBJ1-6; D is unclear. V gave up 6 bases and J gave up 7 bases, with 10 bases separating them. The CDR3 is 13 residues long. Germline V lookup: CDR1 LNHDA, CDR2 SQIVND (reference sequence). CDR3 residues: CASRTTGNSPLHF. The CDR3 nucleotides read TGTGCCAGTAGAACCACCGGGAATTCACCCCTCCACTTT.

This chain connects TRBV9 to TRBJ2-5; the D gene is possibly TRBD2 (6 bases). In germline, CDR1 is SGDLS, CDR2 YYNGEE. The V end lost 4 bases, the J end lost 5 bases, and 15 bases lay between the germline ends. The CDR3 runs 14 residues. In nucleotides, the CDR3 is TGTGCCAGCAGCCCCGGGAGCGGCCGGGAGACCCAGTACTTC. It yields the protein CASSPGSGRETQYF. Using reference TRBV9 and TRBJ2-5 for the parts outside the CDR3, the full variable domain is DSGVTQTPKHLITATGQRVTLRCSPRSGDLSVYWYQQSLDQGLQFLIQYYNGEERAKGNILERFSAQQFPDLHSELNLSSLELGDSALYFCASSPGSGRETQYFGPGTRLLVL.

J is TRBJ1-6 and V is TRBV11-2; 8 nucleotides agree with TRBD1. J was trimmed by 10 bases and V by 2 bases; bases with no gene match: 4. The germline V gene has CDR1 SGHAT and CDR2 FQNNGV. CDR3 length: 14 residues. CDR3 sequence: CASSLKQGGSPLHF. CDR3 DNA: TGTGCCAGCAGCTTAAAACAGGGGGGATCACCCCTCCACTTT.

The J gene is TRBJ1-4, the V gene TRBV27; 11 bases match TRBD1. The J segment lost 3 bases and the V segment lost 6 bases, leaving 15 bases of the junction unmatched. The V gene's germline CDR1 is MNHEY and CDR2 SMNVEV (reference sequence). CDR3 length: 19 residues. This CDR3 is CASSRTGTGGTRPNEKLFF. CDR3 coding DNA: TGTGCCAGCAGCCGAACAGGGACAGGGGGGACGAGACCTAATGAAAAACTGTTTTTT.

V usage is TRBV5-1 and J usage is TRBJ1-2; 9 positions agree with TRBD1. The ends lost 0 bases at V and 7 bases at J; junction bases unmatched: 10. Germline-derived CDR1 and CDR2 are SGHRS and YFSETQ. The CDR3 length is 16 residues. The CDR3 DNA is TGCGCCAGCAGCTTGGGACTCGGGACAGGGTATGGTGGCTACACCTTC. This encodes CASSLGLGTGYGGYTF.

The gene calls are TRBV19 and TRBJ1-2; D remains ambiguous. This CDR3 has 14 residues. The germline V gene encodes CDR1 LNHDA and CDR2 SQIVND (reference sequence). V was clipped by 6 bases and J by 7 bases, with 18 bases between them. CDR3 loop: CASSVRRSEGGYTF. CDR3 coding DNA: TGTGCCAGTAGCGTCCGGCGGTCAGAGGGTGGCTACACCTTC. Looking up the rest from reference TRBV19 and TRBJ1-2 gives the full variable domain: DGGITQSPKYLFRKEGQNVTLSCEQNLNHDAMYWYRQDPGQGLRLIYYSQIVNDFQKGDIAEGYSVSREKKESFPLTVTSAQKNPTAFYLCASSVRRSEGGYTFGSGTRLTVV.

The sample holds one count of this clone. This chain joins TRBV19 and TRBJ2-7; weak D call: TRBD1 (6 bases). V was trimmed by 2 bases and J by 6 bases, leaving 14 bases between them. Germline V gives CDR1 LNHDA, CDR2 SQIVND (reference sequence). The CDR3 consists of 14 residues. The CDR3 here is CASSIPGGGGEQYF. The CDR3 DNA reads TGTGCCAGTAGTATACCTGGTGGGGGCGGCGAGCAGTACTTC.

The J gene is TRBJ2-5, the V gene TRBV9; 10 bases align to TRBD2. Per the germline V gene, CDR1 is SGDLS and CDR2 is YYNGEE. Losses at the gene ends were 4 bases for V and 1 base for J; bases not matched to a gene: 7. This CDR3 region has 16 residues. The CDR3 coding sequence is TGTGCCAGCAGCTTTAGAGGGACTAGCGTCCAAGAGACCCAGTACTTC. It codes for CASSFRGTSVQETQYF.

V gene TRBV7-2 combines with J gene TRBJ1-2; TRBD1 might be the D (6 bases). In germline, CDR1 is SGHTA, CDR2 FQGNSA. The V end was cut by 0 bases, the J end by 1 base, with 12 bases between. The CDR3 contains 16 residues. DNA for the CDR3: TGTGCCAGCAGCTTAGCGTCCGGGACAAATAACTATGGCTACACCTTC. Protein product: CASSLASGTNNYGYTF.

The chain employs TRBV5-1 and TRBJ1-3; D may be TRBD1 (5 bases). Per the germline V gene, CDR1 is SGHRS and CDR2 is YFSETQ. V shed 0 bases and J shed 1 base, with 5 bases lying between them. CDR3 length: 14 residues. CDR3 loop: CASSLAGSGNTIYF. In DNA form, the CDR3 reads TGCGCCAGCAGCTTGGCAGGGTCTGGAAACACCATATATTTT.

CDR3: CASSLALDTQYF. Here the CDR3 DNA reads TGCGCCAGCAGCTTGGCCCTAGATACGCAGTATTTT. This rearrangement joins TRBV5-1 to TRBJ2-3, with unresolved D. V shed 0 bases and J shed 5 bases, with 4 bases lying between them. The CDR3 is 12 amino acids. From germline, CDR1 is SGHRS and CDR2 YFSETQ.

The rearrangement links TRBV6-5 to TRBJ1-6; TRBD1 might be the D (5 bases). CDR1 and CDR2 from the germline V gene are MNHEY and SVGAGI. This CDR3 region has 14 residues. With 0 bases removed from V and 10 bases from J, the gap between germline ends came to 10 bases. Here the CDR3 DNA reads TGTGCCAGCAGTTACTCTGGGGGGGAGTCACCCCTCCACTTT. It encodes CASSYSGGESPLHF.

The V gene is TRBV19, the J gene TRBJ1-6; D might be TRBD1 (5 bases). The V gene's germline CDR1 is LNHDA and CDR2 SQIVND (reference sequence). This CDR3 is 12 amino acids long. Trimming removed 8 bases from V and 7 bases from J, with 9 bases in between. CDR3 in amino acids: CASGQGNSPLHF. CDR3 nucleotide sequence: TGTGCCAGTGGACAAGGGAATTCACCCCTCCACTTT.

In this sample, this clone turned up once. The CDR3 protein is CASRSPDRAPNTGELFF. In DNA form, the CDR3 reads TGCGCCAGCAGGTCCCCAGACAGGGCTCCGAACACCGGGGAGCTGTTTTTT. The J gene is TRBJ2-2, the V gene TRBV5-1, with TRBD1 identical over 7 bases. V lost 5 bases to trimming and J lost 0 bases; unmatched junction nucleotides: 10. CDR1 and CDR2 from the germline V gene are SGHRS and YFSETQ. CDR3 length: 17 residues. The full variable domain, completed using reference TRBV5-1 and TRBJ2-2, is KAGVTQTPRYLIKTRGQQVTLSCSPISGHRSVSWYQQTPGQGLQFLFEYFSETQRNKGNFPGRFSGRQFSNSRSEMNVSTLELGDSALYLCASRSPDRAPNTGELFFGEGSRLTVL.

This sequence joins TRBV30 and TRBJ1-5; a weak D match, TRBD1 (6 bases). The CDR3 consists of 15 residues. CDR1 and CDR2 from the germline V gene are GTSNPN and SVGIG (reference sequence). Trimming stripped 4 bases from V and 1 base from J, with 14 bases between. CDR3 nucleotides: TGTGCCTGGACTTCCCAGGGGTACAGCAATCAGCCCCAGCATTTT. Amino acid sequence: CAWTSQGYSNQPQHF.

The chain joins TRBV6-6 to TRBJ1-2, with D hard to call. Germline loops: CDR1 MNHNY, CDR2 SVGAGI (reference sequence). The CDR3 length is 15 residues. V was cut by 2 bases and J by 5 bases, with 15 bases left in between. The CDR3: CASSYKEGSLYGYTF. The CDR3 coding sequence is TGTGCCAGCAGTTACAAAGAGGGATCCCTTTATGGCTACACCTTC.

This chain connects TRBV7-9 to TRBJ1-2; no clear D. The germline V and J ends were trimmed by 2 bases and 3 bases, with 7 bases remaining between them. The CDR3 loop spans 13 amino acids. The germline V gene has CDR1 SEHNR and CDR2 FQNEAQ (reference sequence). Here the CDR3 reads CASSLWADYGYTF. CDR3 nucleotides: TGTGCCAGCAGCTTATGGGCTGACTATGGCTACACCTTC.

V usage is TRBV10-3 and J usage is TRBJ2-5; 12 bases are a match to TRBD2. The germline V gene encodes CDR1 ENHRY and CDR2 SYGVKD. The V segment lost 8 bases and the J segment 5 bases; nucleotides outside the gene matches: 9. This CDR3 has 15 residues. The CDR3 region has the DNA TGTGCCATCGGCCCTAGCGGGGGGGCCGGGGAGACCCAGTACTTC. This codes for CAIGPSGGAGETQYF.

The chain links TRBV19 to TRBJ2-7; 8 bases align to TRBD1. This CDR3 spans 12 amino acids. CDR1 LNHDA and CDR2 SQIVND come from the germline V gene (reference sequence). The V and J ends lost 4 bases and 9 bases, in that order; junction bases with no gene match: 5. CDR3 nucleotide sequence: TGTGCCAGTAGTACTTCAGGGGGCTGGCAGTACTTC. Its translation is CASSTSGGWQYF.

This clone appeared a single time. The chain employs TRBV7-2 and TRBJ2-5, with a possible D match to TRBD2 (5 bases). The length of the CDR3 is 15 residues. Deletions cut 2 bases from V and 5 bases from J, with 15 bases between. The V gene's germline CDR1 is SGHTA and CDR2 FQGNSA. This chain's CDR3 is CASSLSASRSETQYF. The CDR3 bases are TGTGCCAGCAGCTTATCCGCTAGCAGGTCCGAGACCCAGTACTTC.

The chain combines TRBV6-5 with TRBJ1-1; D gene ambiguous. This CDR3 spans 15 amino acids. V was cut by 2 bases and J by 2 bases, with 12 bases left in between. Germline CDR1 MNHEY, CDR2 SVGAGI. The CDR3 nucleotides are TGTGCCAGCAGTTACCGGAGATCGGGAAACACTGAAGCTTTCTTT. Its protein product is CASSYRRSGNTEAFF.

This chain links TRBV9 with TRBJ1-2; 10 bases map to TRBD1. The V and J ends lost 2 bases and 7 bases, in that order; junction bases with no gene match: 8. The length of the CDR3 is 15 residues. In germline, CDR1 is SGDLS, CDR2 YYNGEE. CDR3 protein: CASSVYGQGDSGYTF. In DNA form, the CDR3 reads TGTGCCAGCAGCGTTTACGGACAGGGGGACTCTGGCTACACCTTC.

In its sample, this clone was seen a few times. V usage is TRBV5-4 and J usage is TRBJ1-1; perhaps TRBD1 as D (6 bases). This CDR3 contains 17 residues. V was shortened by 0 bases and J by 1 base, with 16 bases between the two germline ends. From germline, CDR1 is SGHNT and CDR2 YYREEE (reference sequence). The CDR3 DNA is TGTGCCAGCAGCTTGGTCGGTCAGGGGCTAAAGAACACTGAAGCTTTCTTT. Residues: CASSLVGQGLKNTEAFF. Drawing the rest from reference TRBV5-4 and TRBJ1-1, the complete variable domain is ETGVTQSPTHLIKTRGQQVTLRCSSQSGHNTVSWYQQALGQGPQFIFQYYREEENGRGNFPPRFSGLQFPNYSSELNVNALELDDSALYLCASSLVGQGLKNTEAFFGQGTRLTVV.

This clone appeared a single time. The chain couples TRBV7-6 to TRBJ2-7, with 8 bases aligning to TRBD2. This CDR3 has 17 residues. Germline V lookup: CDR1 SGHVS, CDR2 FNYEAQ. V gave up 4 bases and J gave up 6 bases; unmatched junction bases: 17. The CDR3 bases are TGTGCCAGCAGCTATTATCGGGGGGGCCAAAATCCCCTCGAGCAGTACTTC. Translating gives CASSYYRGGQNPLEQYF. Full variable domain (missing parts from reference TRBV7-6 and TRBJ2-7): GAGVSQSPRYKVTKRGQDVALRCDPISGHVSLYWYRQALGQGPEFLTYFNYEAQQDKSGLPNDRFSAERPEGSISTLTIQRTEQRDSAMYRCASSYYRGGQNPLEQYFGPGTRLTVT.

This chain joins TRBV13 and TRBJ1-1; possible D gene TRBD1, 5 bases. The V gene's germline CDR1 is PRHDT and CDR2 FYEKMQ (reference sequence). The CDR3 runs 17 residues. The V and J ends lost 4 bases and 3 bases respectively, with 21 bases between them. The CDR3 region has the DNA TGTGCCAGCAGCTCCCGGGGGTGGGAGCGCAGGGACACTGAAGCTTTCTTT. It specifies CASSSRGWERRDTEAFF.